The T cell receptor beta chain under discussion was sequenced for a study of blood T cell repertoires in COVID-19. In the study overall: Samples taken during acute and convalescent COVID-19 were collected in the United States, Italy and Spain.

How the authors handled the data: Reference gene primer amplification gave nucleated cell count estimates. Sequenced by immunoSEQ multiplex PCR; TCRdb stores in-frame clones only, minus some. The V and J calls and the clone size are those of that table, but D and trimming were determined from the DNA. Of 250,000 to 350,000 clones in the sample, around 89% are singletons; the top ten hold approximately 4%. Germline assignment: CDR1 SGHVS and CDR2 FQNEAQ. The CDR3 sequence is 15 residues long. V was trimmed by 1 base and J by 0 bases, leaving 8 bases between them. The rearrangement uses TRBV7-8 and TRBJ2-3; D is unresolved. This clonotype was sampled from a woman aged 50 to 60 with active or convalescent COVID-19. The material sequenced was peripheral blood. For the CDR3, the DNA is TGTGCCAGCAGCTTAGAACAGCCTAGCACAGATACGCAGTATTTT. Encoded protein: CASSLEQPSTDTQYF. Together with reference TRBV7-8 and TRBJ2-3, the CDR3 gives the full variable domain: GAGVSQSPRYKVAKRGQDVALRCDPISGHVSLFWYQQALGQGPEFLTYFQNEAQLDKSGLPSDRFFAERPEGSVSTLKIQRTQQEDSAVYLCASSLEQPSTDTQYFGPGTRLTVL.